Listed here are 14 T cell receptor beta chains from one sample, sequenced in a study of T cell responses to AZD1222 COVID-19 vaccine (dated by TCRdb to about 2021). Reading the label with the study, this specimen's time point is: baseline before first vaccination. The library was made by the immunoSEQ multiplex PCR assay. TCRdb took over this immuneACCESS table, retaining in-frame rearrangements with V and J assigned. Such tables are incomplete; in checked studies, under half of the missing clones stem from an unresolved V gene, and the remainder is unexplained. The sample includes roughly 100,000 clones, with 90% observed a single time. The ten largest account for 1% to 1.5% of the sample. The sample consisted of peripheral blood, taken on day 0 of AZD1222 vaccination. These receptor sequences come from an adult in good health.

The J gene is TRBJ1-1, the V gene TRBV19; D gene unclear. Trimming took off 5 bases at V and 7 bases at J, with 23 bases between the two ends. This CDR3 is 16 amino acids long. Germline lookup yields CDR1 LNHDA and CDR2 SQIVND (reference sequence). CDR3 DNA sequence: TGTGCCAGTAGTGACTGGTTTGTGGGAACCAAAGTTGAAGCTTTCTTT. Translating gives CASSDWFVGTKVEAFF.

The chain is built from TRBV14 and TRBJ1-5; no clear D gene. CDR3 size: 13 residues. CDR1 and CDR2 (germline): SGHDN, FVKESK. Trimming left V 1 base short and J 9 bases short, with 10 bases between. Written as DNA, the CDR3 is TGTGCCAGCAGCCAAGCCGGCGGGCGGCCCCAGCATTTT. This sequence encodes CASSQAGGRPQHF.

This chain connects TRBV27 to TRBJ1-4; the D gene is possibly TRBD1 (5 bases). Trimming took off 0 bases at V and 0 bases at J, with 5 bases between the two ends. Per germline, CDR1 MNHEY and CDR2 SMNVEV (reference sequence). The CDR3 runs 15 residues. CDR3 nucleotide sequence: TGTGCCAGCAGTTTATCGGGACCAACTAATGAAAAACTGTTTTTT. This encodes CASSLSGPTNEKLFF.

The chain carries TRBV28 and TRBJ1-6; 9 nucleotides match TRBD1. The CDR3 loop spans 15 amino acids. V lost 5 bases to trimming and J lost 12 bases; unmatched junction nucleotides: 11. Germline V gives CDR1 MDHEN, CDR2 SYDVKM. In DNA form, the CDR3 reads TGTGCCAGCAGTGCGTTACAGGGGGCGAGGTTACCCCTCCACTTT. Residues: CASSALQGARLPLHF.

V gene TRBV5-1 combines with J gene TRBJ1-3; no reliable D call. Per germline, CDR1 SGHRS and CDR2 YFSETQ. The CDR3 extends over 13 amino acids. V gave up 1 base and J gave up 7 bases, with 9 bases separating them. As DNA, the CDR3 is TGCGCCAGCAGCTTGAGTGACGGGAACACCATATATTTT. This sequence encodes CASSLSDGNTIYF.

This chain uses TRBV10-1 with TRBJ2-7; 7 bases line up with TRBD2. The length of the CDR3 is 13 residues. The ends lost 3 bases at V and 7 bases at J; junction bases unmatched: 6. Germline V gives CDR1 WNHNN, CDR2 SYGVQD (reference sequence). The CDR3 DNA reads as TGCGCCAGCAGTGATGGTGCGGGGGAAGAGCAGTACTTC. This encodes CASSDGAGEEQYF.

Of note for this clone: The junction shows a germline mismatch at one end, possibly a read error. CDR3 residues: CATSIALTSRVF. DNA of the CDR3: TGTGCCACCAGCATCGCACTGACGAGCCGAGTCTTC. V usage is TRBV15 and J usage is TRBJ2-1; D gene unclear. CDR3 length: 12 amino acids. Per the germline V gene, CDR1 is LNHNV and CDR2 is YYDKDF (reference sequence).

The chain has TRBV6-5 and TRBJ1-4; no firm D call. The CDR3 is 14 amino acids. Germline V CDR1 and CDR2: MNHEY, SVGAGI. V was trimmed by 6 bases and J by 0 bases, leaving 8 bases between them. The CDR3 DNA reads TGTGCCAGCAGCACACCTGCAACTAATGAAAAACTGTTTTTT. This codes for CASSTPATNEKLFF.

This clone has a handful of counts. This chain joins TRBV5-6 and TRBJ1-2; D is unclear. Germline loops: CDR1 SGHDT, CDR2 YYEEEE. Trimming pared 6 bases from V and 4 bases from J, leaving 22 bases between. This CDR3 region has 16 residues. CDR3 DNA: TGTGCCAGCACCCTAGCGACCACCAGGCGAACCTATGGCTACACCTTC. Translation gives CASTLATTRRTYGYTF.

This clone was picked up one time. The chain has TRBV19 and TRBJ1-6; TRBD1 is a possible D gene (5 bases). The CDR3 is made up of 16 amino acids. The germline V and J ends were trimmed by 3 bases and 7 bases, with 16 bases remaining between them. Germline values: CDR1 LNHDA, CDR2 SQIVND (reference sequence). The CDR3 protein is CASSIMQGRGNSPLHF. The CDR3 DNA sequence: TGTGCCAGTAGTATTATGCAGGGCCGGGGCAATTCACCCCTCCACTTT.

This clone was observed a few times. The CDR3 DNA reads as TGTGCCAGCAGTTCGCCTAGCGGGGGTACCCCAGATACGCAGTATTTT. It codes for CASSSPSGGTPDTQYF. The rearrangement links TRBV28 to TRBJ2-3; 10 bases align to TRBD2. The CDR3 has 16 residues. Germline V gene data show CDR1 as MDHEN and CDR2 as SYDVKM. Trimming took 4 bases from V and 4 from J; bases not matched to a gene: 8.

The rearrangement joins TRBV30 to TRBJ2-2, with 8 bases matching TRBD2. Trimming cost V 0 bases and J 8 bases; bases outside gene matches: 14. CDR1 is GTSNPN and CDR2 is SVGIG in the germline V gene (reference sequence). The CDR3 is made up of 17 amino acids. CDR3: CAWSVDLGAGDGGELFF. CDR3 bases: TGTGCCTGGAGTGTAGACCTAGGAGCGGGGGATGGAGGGGAGCTGTTTTTT.

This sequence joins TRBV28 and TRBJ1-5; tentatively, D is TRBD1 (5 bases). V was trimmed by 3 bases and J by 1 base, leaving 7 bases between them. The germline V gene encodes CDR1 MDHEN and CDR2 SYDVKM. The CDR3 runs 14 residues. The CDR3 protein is CASSLGQSNQPQHF. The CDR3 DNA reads TGTGCCAGCAGTTTGGGGCAGAGCAATCAGCCCCAGCATTTT.

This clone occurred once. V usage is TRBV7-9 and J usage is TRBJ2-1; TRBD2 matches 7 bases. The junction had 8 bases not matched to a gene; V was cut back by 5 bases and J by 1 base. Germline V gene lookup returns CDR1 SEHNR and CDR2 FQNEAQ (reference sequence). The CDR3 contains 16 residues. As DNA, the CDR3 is TGTGCCAGCAGCCACCCCGGGGGGTCGTCCTACAATGAGCAGTTCTTC. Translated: CASSHPGGSSYNEQFF.